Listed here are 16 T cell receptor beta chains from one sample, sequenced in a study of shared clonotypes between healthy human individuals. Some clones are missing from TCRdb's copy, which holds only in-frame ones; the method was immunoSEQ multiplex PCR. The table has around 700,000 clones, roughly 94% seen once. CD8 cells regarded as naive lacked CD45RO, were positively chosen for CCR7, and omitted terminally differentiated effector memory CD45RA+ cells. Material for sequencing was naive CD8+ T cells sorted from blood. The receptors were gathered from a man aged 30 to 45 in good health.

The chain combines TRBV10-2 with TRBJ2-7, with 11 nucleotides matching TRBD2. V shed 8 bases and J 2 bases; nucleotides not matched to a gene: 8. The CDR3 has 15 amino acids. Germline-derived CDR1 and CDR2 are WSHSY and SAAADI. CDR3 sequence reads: CASVKGTSGTYEQYF. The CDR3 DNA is TGCGCCAGCGTTAAGGGGACTAGCGGTACCTACGAGCAGTACTTC.

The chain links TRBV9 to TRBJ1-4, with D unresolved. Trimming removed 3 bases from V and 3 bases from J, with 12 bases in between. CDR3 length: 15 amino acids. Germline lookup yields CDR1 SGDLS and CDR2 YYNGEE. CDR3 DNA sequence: TGTGCCAGCAGCGCCTTGGGTAGGGCTAATGAAAAACTGTTTTTT. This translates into CASSALGRANEKLFF.

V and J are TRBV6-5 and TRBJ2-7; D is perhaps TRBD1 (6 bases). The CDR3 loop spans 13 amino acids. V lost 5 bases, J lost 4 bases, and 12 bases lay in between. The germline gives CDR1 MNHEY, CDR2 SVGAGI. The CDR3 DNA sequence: TGTGCCAGCAGTGGGGGCAGTTGGTACGAGCAGTACTTC. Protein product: CASSGGSWYEQYF.

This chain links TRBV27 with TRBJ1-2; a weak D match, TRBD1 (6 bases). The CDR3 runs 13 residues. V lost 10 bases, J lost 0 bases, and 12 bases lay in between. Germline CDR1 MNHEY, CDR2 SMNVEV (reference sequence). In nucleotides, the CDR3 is TGTGCCACTCTAGGGGGGGCTAACTATGGCTACACCTTC. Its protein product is CATLGGANYGYTF.

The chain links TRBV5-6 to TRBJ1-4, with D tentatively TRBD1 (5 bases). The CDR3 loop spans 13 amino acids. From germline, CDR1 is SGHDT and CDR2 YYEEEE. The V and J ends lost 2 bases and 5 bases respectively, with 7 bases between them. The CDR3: CASSLPGNEKLFF. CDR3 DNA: TGTGCCAGCAGCTTACCAGGGAATGAAAAACTGTTTTTT.

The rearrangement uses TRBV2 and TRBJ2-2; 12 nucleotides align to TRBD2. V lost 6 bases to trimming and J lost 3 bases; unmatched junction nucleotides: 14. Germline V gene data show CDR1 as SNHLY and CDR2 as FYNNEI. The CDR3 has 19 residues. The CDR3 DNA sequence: TGTGCCAGCAGCGACGCCGGGACTAGCGGGTTTAGGGACACCGGGGAGCTGTTTTTT. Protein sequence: CASSDAGTSGFRDTGELFF.

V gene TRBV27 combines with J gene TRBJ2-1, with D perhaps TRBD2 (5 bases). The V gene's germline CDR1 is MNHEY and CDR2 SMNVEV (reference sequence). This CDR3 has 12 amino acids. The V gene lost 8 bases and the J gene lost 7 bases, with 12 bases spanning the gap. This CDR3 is CASGRAVNEQFF. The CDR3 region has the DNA TGTGCCAGCGGGAGAGCGGTGAATGAGCAGTTCTTC.

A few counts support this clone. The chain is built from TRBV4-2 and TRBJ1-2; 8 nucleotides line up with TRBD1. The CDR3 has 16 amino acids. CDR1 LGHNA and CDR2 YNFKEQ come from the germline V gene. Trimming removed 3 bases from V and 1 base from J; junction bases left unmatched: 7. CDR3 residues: CASSHAPGQVNYGYTF. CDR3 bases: TGTGCCAGCAGCCACGCTCCGGGACAGGTTAACTATGGCTACACCTTC.

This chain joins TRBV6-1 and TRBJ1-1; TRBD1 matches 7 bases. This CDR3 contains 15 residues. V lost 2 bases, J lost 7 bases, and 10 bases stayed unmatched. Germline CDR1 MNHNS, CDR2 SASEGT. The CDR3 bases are TGTGCCAGCAGTGAAAGGAGAGGGAGGGACAGTGAAGCTTTCTTT. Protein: CASSERRGRDSEAFF.

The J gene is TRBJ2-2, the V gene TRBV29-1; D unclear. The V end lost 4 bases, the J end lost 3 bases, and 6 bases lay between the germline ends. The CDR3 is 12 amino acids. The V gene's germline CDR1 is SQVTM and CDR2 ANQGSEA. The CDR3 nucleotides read TGCAGCGTTGGGAACTACACCGGGGAGCTGTTTTTT. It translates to CSVGNYTGELFF.

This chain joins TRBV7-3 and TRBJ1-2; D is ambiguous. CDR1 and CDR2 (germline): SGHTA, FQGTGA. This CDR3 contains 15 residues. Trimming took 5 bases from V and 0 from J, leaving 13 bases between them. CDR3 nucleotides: TGTGCCAGCAGCCCGACCGGGAGCTCTAACTATGGCTACACCTTC. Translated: CASSPTGSSNYGYTF.

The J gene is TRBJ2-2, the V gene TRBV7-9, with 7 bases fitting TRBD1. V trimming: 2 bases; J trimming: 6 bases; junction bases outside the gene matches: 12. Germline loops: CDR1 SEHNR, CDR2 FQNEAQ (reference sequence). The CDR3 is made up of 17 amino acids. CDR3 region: CASSLTDRAKGAGELFF. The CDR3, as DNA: TGTGCCAGCAGCTTAACCGACAGGGCGAAAGGGGCCGGGGAGCTGTTTTTT.

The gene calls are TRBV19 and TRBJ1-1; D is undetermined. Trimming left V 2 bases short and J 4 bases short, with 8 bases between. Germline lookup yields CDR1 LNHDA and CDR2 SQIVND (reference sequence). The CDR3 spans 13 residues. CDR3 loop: CASSITPLTEAFF. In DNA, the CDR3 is TGTGCCAGTAGTATAACCCCCCTCACTGAAGCTTTCTTT. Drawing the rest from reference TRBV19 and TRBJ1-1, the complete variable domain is DGGITQSPKYLFRKEGQNVTLSCEQNLNHDAMYWYRQDPGQGLRLIYYSQIVNDFQKGDIAEGYSVSREKKESFPLTVTSAQKNPTAFYLCASSITPLTEAFFGQGTRLTVV.

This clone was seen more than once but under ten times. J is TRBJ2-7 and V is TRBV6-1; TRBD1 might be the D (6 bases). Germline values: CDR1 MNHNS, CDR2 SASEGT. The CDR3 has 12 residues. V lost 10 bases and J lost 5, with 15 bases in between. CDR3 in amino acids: CATRQVGHEQYF. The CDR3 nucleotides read TGTGCCACCAGACAGGTCGGCCACGAGCAGTACTTC.

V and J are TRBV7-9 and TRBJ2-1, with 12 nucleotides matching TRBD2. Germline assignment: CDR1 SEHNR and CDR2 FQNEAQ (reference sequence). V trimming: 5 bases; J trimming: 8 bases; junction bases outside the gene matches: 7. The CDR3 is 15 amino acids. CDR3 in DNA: TGTGCCAGCAGCGGCCTAGCGGGAGGGCCGCATGAGCAGTTCTTC. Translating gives CASSGLAGGPHEQFF.

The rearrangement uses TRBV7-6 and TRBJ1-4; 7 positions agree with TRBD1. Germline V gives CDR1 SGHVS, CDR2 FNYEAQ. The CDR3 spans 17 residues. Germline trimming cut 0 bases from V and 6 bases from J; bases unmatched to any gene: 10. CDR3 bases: TGTGCCAGCAGCTTAGCGATACGACAGGGTGTGCATGAAAAACTGTTTTTT. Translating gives CASSLAIRQGVHEKLFF.